This is a list of T cell receptor beta chains from one sample in a study of OX40 agonist ivuxolimab in advanced cancers. Sequenced by immunoSEQ multiplex PCR; TCRdb stores in-frame clones only, minus some. Of 2,500 to 3,500 clones in the sample, approximately 80% were seen once. Here the sequenced sample was CD4+ or CD8+ T cells sorted from blood, taken in a trial of the OX40 agonist ivuxolimab. These receptors were obtained from an adult with an advanced solid tumor such as melanoma, head and neck, liver or kidney cancer. Each CDR3 is given without its conserved first and last residue. Only part of the rows carry a size: once, few, many, or a class if the clone is expanded.

j_call	clone_size	v_call	cdr3_aa
TRBJ1-2	NA	TRBV7-6	ASSPGGHGT
TRBJ2-3	NA	TRBV5-4	ASSPQLANTQY
TRBJ2-5	NA	TRBV6-5	ASGGLAGVETQY
TRBJ2-7	once	TRBV28	ASLFTASGSYEQY
TRBJ2-6	NA	TRBV15	ATSRSAQSRANVLT
TRBJ1-4	NA	TRBV15	ATSRDQRRQATNEKLF
TRBJ2-2	NA	TRBV9	ASSVFGEATGELF
TRBJ2-1	NA	TRBV27	ASSAGGPYNEQF
TRBJ2-7	NA	TRBV25-1	ASSTPSDEQY
TRBJ2-3	NA	TRBV4-3	ASSPRTSGSLDTQY
TRBJ2-7	NA	TRBV5-6	ASSLSGTTYEQY
TRBJ1-2	NA	TRBV11-1	ASSLVHPNYGYT
TRBJ1-1	NA	TRBV5-1	ASSADRNTEAF
TRBJ2-1	NA	TRBV4-1	ASSQELAGVNEQF
TRBJ2-1	NA	TRBV4-2	ASSQDGGGGNEQF
TRBJ1-2	few	TRBV4-1	ASSQGASSYT
TRBJ2-1	NA	TRBV7-2	ASSLASGSLVHNEQF
TRBJ1-1	NA	TRBV4-3	ASSQGDRLNTEAF
TRBJ2-7	NA	TRBV14	ASSQEYSSEQY
TRBJ2-3	NA	TRBV9	ASSGPGGDADTQY
TRBJ2-7	NA	TRBV7-9	ASIEGHGEQY
TRBJ1-2	NA	TRBV23-1	ASSQLTGGYT
TRBJ1-2	few	TRBV20-1	SAQVMDGYT
TRBJ2-5	NA	TRBV19	ASSIDLAAQETQY
TRBJ2-7	NA	TRBV5-4	ASSLGRGPGYEQY
TRBJ2-7	once	TRBV27	ASSIAGGAHYEQY
TRBJ2-1	NA	TRBV7-8	ASSVFSGGPGNEQF
TRBJ2-1	NA	TRBV9	ASSEGQGSGNEQF
TRBJ2-3	NA	TRBV9	ASSQTSGTVDTQY
TRBJ2-6	NA	TRBV21-1	ASIVPGQTISGANVLT
TRBJ2-7	NA	TRBV9	ASSASGATTYEQY
TRBJ1-3	NA	TRBV28	ASTYGGDGNTIY
TRBJ1-4	NA	TRBV9	ASSVDGQGTTNEKLF
TRBJ2-5	few	TRBV9	ASSVGAGQIQETQY
TRBJ1-3	few	TRBV6-6	ASSWDRGHGNTIY
TRBJ1-2	NA	TRBV7-8	ASSQQGTGYGYT
TRBJ2-3	NA	TRBV30	AWSIVGRYTDTQY
TRBJ2-5	NA	TRBV15	ATSREAGAIQETQY
TRBJ1-1	NA	TRBV5-1	ASSPSPMNTEAF
TRBJ2-2	NA	TRBV19	ASSMGTGELF
TRBJ2-1	NA	TRBV18	ASSPSGLGPEQF
TRBJ2-7	NA	TRBV4-3	ASSQGQGYGSYEQY
TRBJ1-3	NA	TRBV9	ASSVGGMRDSGNTIY
TRBJ2-5	NA	TRBV7-8	ASSGRGSKNLQETQY
TRBJ1-5	NA	TRBV28	ASSEAGGLQPQH
TRBJ2-7	NA	TRBV4-1	ASSQEARDNYEQY
TRBJ2-6	NA	TRBV9	ASSVAEGNGANVLT